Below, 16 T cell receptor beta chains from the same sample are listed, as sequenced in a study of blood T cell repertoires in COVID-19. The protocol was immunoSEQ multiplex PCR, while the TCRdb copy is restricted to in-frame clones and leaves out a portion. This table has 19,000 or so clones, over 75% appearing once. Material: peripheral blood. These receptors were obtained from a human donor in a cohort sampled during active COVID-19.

The CDR3 nucleotides read TGTGCCAGCAGCCAATTATCGACCGGGGAGCTGTTTTTT. This codes for CASSQLSTGELFF. The chain uses TRBV14 and TRBJ2-2; D is uncertain. The CDR3 has 13 residues. The germline V gene has CDR1 SGHDN and CDR2 FVKESK. The V end was cut by 2 bases, the J end by 5 bases, with 6 bases between.

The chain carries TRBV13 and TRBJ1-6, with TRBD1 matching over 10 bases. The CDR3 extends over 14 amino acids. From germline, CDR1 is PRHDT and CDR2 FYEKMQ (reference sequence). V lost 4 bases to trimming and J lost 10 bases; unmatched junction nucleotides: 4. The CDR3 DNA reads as TGTGCCAGCAGCTCCGGGACAGGGGCATCACCCCTCCACTTT. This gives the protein CASSSGTGASPLHF.

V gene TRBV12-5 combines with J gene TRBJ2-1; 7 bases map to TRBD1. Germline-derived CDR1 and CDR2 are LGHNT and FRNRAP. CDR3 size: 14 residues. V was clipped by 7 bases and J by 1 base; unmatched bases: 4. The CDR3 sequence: CASAAGGSYNEQFF. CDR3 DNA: TGTGCTAGTGCCGCAGGGGGTTCCTACAATGAGCAGTTCTTC.

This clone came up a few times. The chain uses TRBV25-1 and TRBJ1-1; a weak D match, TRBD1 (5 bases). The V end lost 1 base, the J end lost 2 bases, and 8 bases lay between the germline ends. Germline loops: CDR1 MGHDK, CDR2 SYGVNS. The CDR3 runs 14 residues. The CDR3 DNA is TGTGCCAGCAGTGAATGGCGGGACAACACTGAAGCTTTCTTT. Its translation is CASSEWRDNTEAFF.

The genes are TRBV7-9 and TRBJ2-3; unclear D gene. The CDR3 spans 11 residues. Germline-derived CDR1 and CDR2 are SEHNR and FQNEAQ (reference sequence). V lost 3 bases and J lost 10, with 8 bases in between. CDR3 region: CASSFKLAQYF. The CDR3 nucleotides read TGTGCCAGCAGCTTCAAGCTAGCGCAGTATTTT.

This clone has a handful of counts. The CDR3 reads CASSWAAGQPQHF. DNA for the CDR3: TGTGCCAGCAGCTGGGCCGCGGGTCAGCCCCAGCATTTT. This chain uses TRBV5-6 with TRBJ1-5; D gene unclear. The CDR3 length is 13 residues. Between the trimmed V and J ends, which lost 3 bases and 6 bases, there was a span of 10 bases. The V gene's germline CDR1 is SGHDT and CDR2 YYEEEE.

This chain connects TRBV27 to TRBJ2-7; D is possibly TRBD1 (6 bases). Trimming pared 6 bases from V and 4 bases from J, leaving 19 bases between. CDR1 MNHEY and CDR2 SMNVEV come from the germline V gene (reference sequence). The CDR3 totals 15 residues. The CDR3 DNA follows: TGTGCCAGCAGCCATACCCTAGGGACATTTTACGAGCAGTACTTC. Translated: CASSHTLGTFYEQYF.

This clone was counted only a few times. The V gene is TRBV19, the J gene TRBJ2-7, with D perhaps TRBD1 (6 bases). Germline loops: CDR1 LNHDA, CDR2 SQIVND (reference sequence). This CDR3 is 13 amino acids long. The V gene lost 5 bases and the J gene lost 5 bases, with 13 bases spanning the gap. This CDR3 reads CASSWTVINEQYF. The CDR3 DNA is TGTGCCAGTAGTTGGACAGTTATCAACGAGCAGTACTTC.

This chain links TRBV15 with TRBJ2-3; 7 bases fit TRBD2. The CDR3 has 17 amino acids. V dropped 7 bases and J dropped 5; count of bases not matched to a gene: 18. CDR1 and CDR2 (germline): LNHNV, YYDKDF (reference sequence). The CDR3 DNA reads TGTGCCACCACCCCCCGGCAAGTCCGGGGGAGGGGAGATACGCAGTATTTT. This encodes CATTPRQVRGRGDTQYF.

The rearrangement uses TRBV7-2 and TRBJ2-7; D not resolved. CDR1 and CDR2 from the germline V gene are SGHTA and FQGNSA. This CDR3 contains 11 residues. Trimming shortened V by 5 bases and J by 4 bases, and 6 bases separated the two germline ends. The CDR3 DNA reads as TGTGCCAGCAGCAACAAATACGAGCAGTACTTC. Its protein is CASSNKYEQYF. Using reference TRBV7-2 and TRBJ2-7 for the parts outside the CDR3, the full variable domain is GAGVSQSPSNKVTEKGKDVELRCDPISGHTALYWYRQSLGQGLEFLIYFQGNSAPDKSGLPSDRFSAERTGGSVSTLTIQRTQQEDSAVYLCASSNKYEQYFGPGTRLTVT.

Here the CDR3 reads CASSYGPGNYGYTF. The CDR3 DNA is TGTGCCAGCAGTTACGGTCCAGGGAACTATGGCTACACCTTC. The chain carries TRBV6-5 and TRBJ1-2; TRBD1 might be the D (5 bases). Germline-derived CDR1 and CDR2 are MNHEY and SVGAGI. The CDR3 extends over 14 amino acids. Trimming pared 2 bases from V and 2 bases from J, leaving 9 bases between.

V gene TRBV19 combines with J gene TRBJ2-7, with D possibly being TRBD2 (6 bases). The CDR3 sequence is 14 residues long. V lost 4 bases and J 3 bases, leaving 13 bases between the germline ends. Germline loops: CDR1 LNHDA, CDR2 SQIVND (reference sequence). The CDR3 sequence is CASSSGTGHYEQYF. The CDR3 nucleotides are TGTGCCAGTAGTAGCGGGACGGGCCACTACGAGCAGTACTTC. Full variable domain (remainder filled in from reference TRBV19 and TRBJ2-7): DGGITQSPKYLFRKEGQNVTLSCEQNLNHDAMYWYRQDPGQGLRLIYYSQIVNDFQKGDIAEGYSVSREKKESFPLTVTSAQKNPTAFYLCASSSGTGHYEQYFGPGTRLTVT.

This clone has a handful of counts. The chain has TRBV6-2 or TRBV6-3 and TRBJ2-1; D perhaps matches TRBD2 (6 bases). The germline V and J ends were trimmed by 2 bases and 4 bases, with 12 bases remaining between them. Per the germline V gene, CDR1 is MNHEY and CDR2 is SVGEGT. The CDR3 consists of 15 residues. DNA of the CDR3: TGTGCCAGCAGTTACCAACTGGGGGGTTACAATGAGCAGTTCTTC. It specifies CASSYQLGGYNEQFF.

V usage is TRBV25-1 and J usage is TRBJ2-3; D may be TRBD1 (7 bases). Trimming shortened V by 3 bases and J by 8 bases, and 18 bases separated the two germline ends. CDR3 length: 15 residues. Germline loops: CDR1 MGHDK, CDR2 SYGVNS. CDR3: CASSEIGGGRGTQYF. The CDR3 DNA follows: TGTGCCAGCAGTGAGATCGGAGGGGGCCGGGGTACGCAGTATTTT.

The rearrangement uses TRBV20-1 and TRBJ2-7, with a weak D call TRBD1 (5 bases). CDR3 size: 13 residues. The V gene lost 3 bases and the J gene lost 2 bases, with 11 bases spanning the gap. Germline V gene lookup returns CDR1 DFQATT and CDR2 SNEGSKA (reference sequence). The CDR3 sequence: CSASLDTPYEQYF. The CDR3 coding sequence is TGCAGTGCTAGTTTGGACACCCCCTACGAGCAGTACTTC.

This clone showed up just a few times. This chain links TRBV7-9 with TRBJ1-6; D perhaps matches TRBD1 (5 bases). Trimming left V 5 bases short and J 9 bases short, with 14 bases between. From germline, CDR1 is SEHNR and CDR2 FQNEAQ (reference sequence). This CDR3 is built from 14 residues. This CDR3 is CASSHREGSSPLHF. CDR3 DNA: TGTGCCAGCAGCCACCGGGAGGGGAGTTCACCCCTCCACTTT.